Presented here are 8 T cell receptor beta chains from one specimen sequenced in a study of shared clonotypes between healthy human individuals. The repertoire was sequenced with immunoSEQ multiplex PCR; TCRdb's copy has only in-frame clones and lacks some. The table has about 980,000 clones, roughly 72% seen once. The sample comprised memory CD4+ T cells sorted from blood. Subset denoted: CD45RA-negative fraction. The receptor set was obtained from a man aged 18-30 years in good health.

This chain joins TRBV7-2 and TRBJ1-1; 8 bases agree with TRBD1. CDR1 SGHTA and CDR2 FQGNSA come from the germline V gene. The CDR3 consists of 13 residues. V dropped 6 bases and J dropped 7; count of bases not matched to a gene: 7. In nucleotides, the CDR3 is TGTGCCAGCAGTCAACAGGGGGTGGGTGAAGCTTTCTTT. Its translation: CASSQQGVGEAFF.

This rearrangement joins TRBV5-1 to TRBJ1-6; the D gene is possibly TRBD1 (5 bases). With 5 bases removed from V and 0 bases from J, the gap between germline ends came to 12 bases. The germline CDR1 and CDR2 sequences are SGHRS and YFSETQ. The length of the CDR3 is 16 residues. DNA of the CDR3: TGCGCCAGCAGGGAGGGGATAGCCTCCTATAATTCACCCCTCCACTTT. It specifies CASREGIASYNSPLHF.

The table lists this clone with a count of one. V is TRBV4-3 and J is TRBJ2-1, with 9 nucleotides matching TRBD1. The CDR3 sequence is 19 residues long. With V trimmed by 3 bases and J by 5 bases, 17 bases remained unmatched. Germline CDR1 and CDR2: LGHNA and YSLEER. CDR3 in amino acids: CASSQYRDRVGRRDNEQFF. CDR3 coding DNA: TGCGCCAGCAGCCAGTACCGGGACAGGGTTGGACGGAGAGACAATGAGCAGTTCTTC.

Concerning this clone itself: The same CDR3 is also encoded by other DNA sequences in this sample. The CDR3 bases are TGCGCCAGCAGCTTCCTTACTAATGAAAAACTGTTTTTT. Translating it yields CASSFLTNEKLFF. The V call is TRBV5-1, the J call TRBJ1-4; D gene uncertain. There are 13 residues in the CDR3. Germline-derived CDR1 and CDR2 are SGHRS and YFSETQ. V was clipped by 2 bases and J by 2 bases, with 4 bases between them.

This clone was detected a few times. V and J are TRBV18 and TRBJ2-3, with 8 bases identical to TRBD2. The germline V gene has CDR1 KGHSH and CDR2 LQKENI. J gave up 2 bases and V 0 bases, and 7 bases lay outside the gene matches. The CDR3 is 17 residues long. The CDR3 protein is CASSPPRGREDTDTQYF. The CDR3 coding sequence is TGTGCCAGCTCACCACCCCGCGGGCGGGAGGACACAGATACGCAGTATTTT.

Comment on this clone: Different DNA sequences within this sample yield the same CDR3. The V call is TRBV9, the J call TRBJ1-3; tentatively, D is TRBD1 (6 bases). Germline V CDR1 and CDR2: SGDLS, YYNGEE. The CDR3 is made up of 15 amino acids. Trimming cost V 1 base and J 4 bases, with 12 bases left between them. For the CDR3, the DNA is TGTGCCAGCAGCGTAACTACAGGGAGCGGAAACACCATATATTTT. Translating gives CASSVTTGSGNTIYF.

This clone was recorded a few times. The CDR3 loop is CATRIGTEGSNQPQHF. Written as DNA, the CDR3 is TGTGCCACCAGAATTGGGACGGAGGGAAGCAATCAGCCCCAGCATTTT. The rearrangement links TRBV28 to TRBJ1-5, with TRBD1 as a possible D gene (5 bases). CDR1 MDHEN and CDR2 SYDVKM come from the germline V gene. The CDR3 has 16 residues. Trimming removed 10 bases from V and 1 base from J, with 20 bases in between.

The rearrangement joins TRBV25-1 to TRBJ2-5; D remains ambiguous. V lost 1 base to trimming and J lost 9 bases, with 9 bases between them. Per germline, CDR1 MGHDK and CDR2 SYGVNS. The CDR3 sequence is 12 residues long. Written as DNA, the CDR3 is TGTGCCAGCAGTGAATGGCAGGAGTCCCAGTACTTC. This translates into CASSEWQESQYF.